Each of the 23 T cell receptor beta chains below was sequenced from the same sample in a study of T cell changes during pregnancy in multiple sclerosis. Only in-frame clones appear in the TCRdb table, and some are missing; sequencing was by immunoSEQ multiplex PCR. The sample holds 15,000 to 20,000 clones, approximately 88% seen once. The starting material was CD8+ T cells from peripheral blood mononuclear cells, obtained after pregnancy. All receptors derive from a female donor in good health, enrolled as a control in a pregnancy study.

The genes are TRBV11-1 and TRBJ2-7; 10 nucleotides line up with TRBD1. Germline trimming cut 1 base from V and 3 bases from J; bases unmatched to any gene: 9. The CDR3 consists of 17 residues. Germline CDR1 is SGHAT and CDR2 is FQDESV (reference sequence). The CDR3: CASSLEGSGDRGYEQYF. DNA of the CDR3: TGTGCCAGCAGCTTAGAGGGGTCTGGGGACAGGGGCTACGAGCAGTACTTC.

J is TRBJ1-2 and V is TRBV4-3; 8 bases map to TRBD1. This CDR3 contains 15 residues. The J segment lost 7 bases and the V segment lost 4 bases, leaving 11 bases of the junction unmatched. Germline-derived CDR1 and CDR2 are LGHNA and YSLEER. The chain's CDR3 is CASSPQSRDRSGYTF. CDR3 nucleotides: TGCGCCAGCAGCCCCCAGTCCCGGGACAGGTCTGGCTACACCTTC.

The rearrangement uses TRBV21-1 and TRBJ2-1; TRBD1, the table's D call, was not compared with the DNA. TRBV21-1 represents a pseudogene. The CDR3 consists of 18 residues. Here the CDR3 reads CASSKRLGRQIVRDEQFF. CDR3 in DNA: TGTGCCAGCAGCAAAAGGCTCGGACGACAGATAGTACGGGATGAGCAGTTCTTC.

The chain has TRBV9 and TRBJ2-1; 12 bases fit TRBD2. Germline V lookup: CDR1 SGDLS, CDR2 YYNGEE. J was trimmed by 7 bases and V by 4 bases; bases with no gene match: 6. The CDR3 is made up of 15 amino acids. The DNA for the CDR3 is TGTGCCAGCAGCCCTAGCGGGGGGGCCCTTAATGAGCAGTTCTTC. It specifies CASSPSGGALNEQFF.

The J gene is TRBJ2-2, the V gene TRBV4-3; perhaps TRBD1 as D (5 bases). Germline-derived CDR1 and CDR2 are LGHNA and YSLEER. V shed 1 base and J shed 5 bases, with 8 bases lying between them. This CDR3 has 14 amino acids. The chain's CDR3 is CASSQAKGTGELFF. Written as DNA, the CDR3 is TGCGCCAGCAGCCAAGCAAAGGGGACCGGGGAGCTGTTTTTT.

The CDR3, as DNA: TGTGCCAGCAGCTTACCCAGCCTTGGGGAGGGGGCCAACGTCCTGACTTTC. The encoded protein is CASSLPSLGEGANVLTF. V is TRBV7-9 and J is TRBJ2-6; perhaps TRBD2 as D (5 bases). CDR3 length: 17 amino acids. Germline values: CDR1 SEHNR, CDR2 FQNEAQ (reference sequence). V dropped 2 bases and J dropped 4 bases, with 15 bases sitting between them.

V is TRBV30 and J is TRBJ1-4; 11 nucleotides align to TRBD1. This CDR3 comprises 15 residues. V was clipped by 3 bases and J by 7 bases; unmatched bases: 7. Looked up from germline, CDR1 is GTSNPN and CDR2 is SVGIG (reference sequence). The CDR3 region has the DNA TGTGCCTGGAGGGGCCCGGGACAGGGGGGTGAAAAACTGTTTTTT. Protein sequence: CAWRGPGQGGEKLFF.

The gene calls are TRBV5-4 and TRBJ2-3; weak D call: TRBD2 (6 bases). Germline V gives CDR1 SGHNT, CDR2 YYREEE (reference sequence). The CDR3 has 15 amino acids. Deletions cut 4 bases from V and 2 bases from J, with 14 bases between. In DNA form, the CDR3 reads TGTGCCAGCAGCCCACGGGACTCCTACACAGATACGCAGTATTTT. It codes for CASSPRDSYTDTQYF.

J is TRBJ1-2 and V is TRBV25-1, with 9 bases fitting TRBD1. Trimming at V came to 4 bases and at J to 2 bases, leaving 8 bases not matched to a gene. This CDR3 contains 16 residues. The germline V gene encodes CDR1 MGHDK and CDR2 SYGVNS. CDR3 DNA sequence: TGTGCCAGCAGTGCTATTAGACAGGGGGTGAACTATGGCTACACCTTC. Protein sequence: CASSAIRQGVNYGYTF.

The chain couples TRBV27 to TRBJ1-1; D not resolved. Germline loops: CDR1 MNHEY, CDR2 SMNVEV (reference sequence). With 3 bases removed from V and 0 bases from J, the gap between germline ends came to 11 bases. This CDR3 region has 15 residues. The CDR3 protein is CASSFRGGLNTEAFF. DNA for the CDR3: TGTGCCAGCAGTTTTCGGGGAGGACTGAACACTGAAGCTTTCTTT.

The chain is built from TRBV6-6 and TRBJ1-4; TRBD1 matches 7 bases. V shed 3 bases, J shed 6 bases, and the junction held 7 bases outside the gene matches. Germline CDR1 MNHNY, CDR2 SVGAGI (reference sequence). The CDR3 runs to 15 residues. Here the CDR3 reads CASSYGGGRYEKLFF. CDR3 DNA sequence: TGTGCCAGCAGTTATGGAGGGGGCAGATATGAAAAACTGTTTTTT.

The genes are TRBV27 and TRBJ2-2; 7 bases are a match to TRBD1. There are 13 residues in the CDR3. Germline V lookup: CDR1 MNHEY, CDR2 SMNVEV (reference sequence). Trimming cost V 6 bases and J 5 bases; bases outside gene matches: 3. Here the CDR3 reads CASRTGRTGELFF. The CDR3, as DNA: TGTGCCAGCAGGACAGGGAGAACCGGGGAGCTGTTTTTT.

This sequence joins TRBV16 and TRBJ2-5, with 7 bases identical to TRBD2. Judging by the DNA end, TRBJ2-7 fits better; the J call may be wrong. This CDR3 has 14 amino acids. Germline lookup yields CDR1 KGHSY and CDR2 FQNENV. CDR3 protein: CASSGEGSSYEQYF. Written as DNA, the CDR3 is TGTGCCAGCAGCGGGGAGGGAAGCTCCTACGAGCAGTACTTC.

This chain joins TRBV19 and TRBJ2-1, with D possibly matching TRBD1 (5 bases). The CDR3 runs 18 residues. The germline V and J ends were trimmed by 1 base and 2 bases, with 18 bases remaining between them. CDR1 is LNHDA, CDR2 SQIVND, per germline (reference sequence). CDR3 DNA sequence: TGTGCCAGTAGTATAGGCCCCTTGGGGCAAATCCCCTACAATGAGCAGTTCTTC. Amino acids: CASSIGPLGQIPYNEQFF.

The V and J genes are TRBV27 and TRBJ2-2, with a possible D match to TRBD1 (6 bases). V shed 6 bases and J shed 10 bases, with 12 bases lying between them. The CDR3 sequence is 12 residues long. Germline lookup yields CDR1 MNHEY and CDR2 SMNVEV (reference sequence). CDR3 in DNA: TGTGCCAGCAGCCTACAGGGCTCGGAGCTGTTTTTT. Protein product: CASSLQGSELFF.

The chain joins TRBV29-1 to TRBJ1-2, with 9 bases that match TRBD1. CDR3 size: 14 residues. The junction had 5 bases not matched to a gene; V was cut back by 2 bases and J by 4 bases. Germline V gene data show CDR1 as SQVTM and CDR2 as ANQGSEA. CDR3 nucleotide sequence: TGCAGCGTTGAACCGACAGGGGGGCCCTATGGCTACACCTTC. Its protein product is CSVEPTGGPYGYTF.

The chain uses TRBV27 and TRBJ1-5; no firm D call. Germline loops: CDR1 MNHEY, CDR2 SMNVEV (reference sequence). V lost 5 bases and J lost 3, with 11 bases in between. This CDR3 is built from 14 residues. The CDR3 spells CASSGGQNNQPQHF. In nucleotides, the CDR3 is TGTGCCAGCAGTGGAGGCCAGAACAATCAGCCCCAGCATTTT.

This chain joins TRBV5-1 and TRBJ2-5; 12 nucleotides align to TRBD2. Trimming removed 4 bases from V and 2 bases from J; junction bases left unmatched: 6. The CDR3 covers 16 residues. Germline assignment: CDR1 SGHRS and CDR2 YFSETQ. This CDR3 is CASSRLAGGAQETQYF. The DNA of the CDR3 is TGCGCCAGCAGCCGTCTAGCGGGGGGGGCTCAAGAGACCCAGTACTTC.

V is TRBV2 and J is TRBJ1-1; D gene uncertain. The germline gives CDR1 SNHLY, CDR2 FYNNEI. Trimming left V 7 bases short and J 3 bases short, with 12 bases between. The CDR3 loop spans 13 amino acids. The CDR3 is CASKSEADTEAFF. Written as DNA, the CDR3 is TGTGCCAGCAAGTCTGAGGCGGACACTGAAGCTTTCTTT. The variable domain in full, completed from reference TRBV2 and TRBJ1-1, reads EPEVTQTPSHQVTQMGQEVILRCVPISNHLYFYWYRQILGQKVEFLVSFYNNEISEKSEIFDDQFSVERPDGSNFTLKIRSTKLEDSAMYFCASKSEADTEAFFGQGTRLTVV.

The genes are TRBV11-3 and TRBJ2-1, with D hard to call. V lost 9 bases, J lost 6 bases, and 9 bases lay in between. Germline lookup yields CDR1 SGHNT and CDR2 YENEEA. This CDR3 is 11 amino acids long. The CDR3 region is CASAQRNEQFF. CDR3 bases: TGTGCCAGTGCCCAGCGCAATGAGCAGTTCTTC.

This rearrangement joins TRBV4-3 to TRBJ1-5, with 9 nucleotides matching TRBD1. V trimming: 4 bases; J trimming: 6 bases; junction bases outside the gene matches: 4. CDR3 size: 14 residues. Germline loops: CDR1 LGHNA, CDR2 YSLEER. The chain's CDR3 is CASSPGQGGQPQHF. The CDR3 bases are TGCGCCAGCAGCCCGGGACAGGGAGGTCAGCCCCAGCATTTT.

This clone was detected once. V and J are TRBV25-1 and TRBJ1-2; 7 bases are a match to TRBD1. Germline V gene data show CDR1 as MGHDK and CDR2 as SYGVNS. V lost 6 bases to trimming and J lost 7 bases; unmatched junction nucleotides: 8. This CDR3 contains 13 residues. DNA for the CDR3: TGTGCCAGCAGGGACGCCAGGGGGGCTGGCTACACCTTC. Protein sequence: CASRDARGAGYTF.

DNA for the CDR3: TGCGCCAGCAGCTTGTCTGGTTTCTCGGCCTACGAGCAGTACTTC. It encodes CASSLSGFSAYEQYF. The chain couples TRBV5-1 to TRBJ2-7; D is unresolved. Trimming removed 1 base at V and 2 bases at J, with 13 bases between. Per the germline V gene, CDR1 is SGHRS and CDR2 is YFSETQ. The CDR3 runs 15 residues.